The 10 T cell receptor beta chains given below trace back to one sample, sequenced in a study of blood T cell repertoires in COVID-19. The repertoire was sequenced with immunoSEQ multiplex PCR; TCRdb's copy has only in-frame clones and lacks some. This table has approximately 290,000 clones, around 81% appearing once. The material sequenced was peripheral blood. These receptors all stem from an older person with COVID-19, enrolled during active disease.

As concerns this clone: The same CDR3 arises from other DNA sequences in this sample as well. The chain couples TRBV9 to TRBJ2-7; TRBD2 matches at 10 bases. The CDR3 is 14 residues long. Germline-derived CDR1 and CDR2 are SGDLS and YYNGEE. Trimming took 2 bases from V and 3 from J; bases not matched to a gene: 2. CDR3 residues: CASSVASGGYEQYF. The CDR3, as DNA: TGTGCCAGCAGCGTTGCTAGCGGGGGCTACGAGCAGTACTTC.

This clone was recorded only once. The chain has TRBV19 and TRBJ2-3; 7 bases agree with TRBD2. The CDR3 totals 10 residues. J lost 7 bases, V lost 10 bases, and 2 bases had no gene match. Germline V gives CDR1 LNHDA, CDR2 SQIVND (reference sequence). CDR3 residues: CATGGNTQYF. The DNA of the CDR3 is TGTGCCACCGGGGGGAATACGCAGTATTTT.

The chain's CDR3 is CASSFGRGLFEQYF. The CDR3 DNA is TGCGCCAGCAGCTTTGGCAGGGGGCTATTCGAGCAGTACTTC. This sequence joins TRBV5-1 and TRBJ2-7; 8 bases map to TRBD1. CDR3 length equals 14 residues. Germline assignment: CDR1 SGHRS and CDR2 YFSETQ. The V segment lost 2 bases and the J segment 6 bases; nucleotides outside the gene matches: 7.

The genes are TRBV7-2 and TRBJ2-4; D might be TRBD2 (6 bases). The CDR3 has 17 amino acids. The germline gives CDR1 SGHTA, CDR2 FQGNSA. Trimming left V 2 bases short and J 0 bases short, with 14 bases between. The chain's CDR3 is CASSLSAGQLAKNIQYF. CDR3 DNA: TGTGCCAGCAGCTTAAGTGCGGGGCAACTAGCCAAAAACATTCAGTACTTC.

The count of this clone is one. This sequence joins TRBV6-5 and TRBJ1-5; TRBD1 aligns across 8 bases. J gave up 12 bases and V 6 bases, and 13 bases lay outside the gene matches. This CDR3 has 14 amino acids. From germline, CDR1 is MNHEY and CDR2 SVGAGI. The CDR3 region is CASRRTGPNHRQHF. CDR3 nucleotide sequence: TGTGCCAGCAGAAGGACAGGGCCCAACCATCGCCAGCATTTT.

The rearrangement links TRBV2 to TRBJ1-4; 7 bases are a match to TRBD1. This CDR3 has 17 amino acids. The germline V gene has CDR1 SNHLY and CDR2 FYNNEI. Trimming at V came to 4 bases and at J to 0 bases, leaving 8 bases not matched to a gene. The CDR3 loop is CASSANLGTATNEKLFF. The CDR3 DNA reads TGTGCCAGCAGTGCCAACCTGGGGACAGCAACTAATGAAAAACTGTTTTTT.

CDR3 region: CASSADAGGGNTIYF. The DNA for the CDR3 is TGTGCCAGCAGCGCAGACGCAGGGGGGGGAAACACCATATATTTT. The genes are TRBV9 and TRBJ1-3, with 7 bases lining up with TRBD1. With 3 bases clipped from V and 4 bases from J, the junction kept 7 bases outside the gene matches. Germline CDR1 and CDR2: SGDLS and YYNGEE. The CDR3 has 15 residues.

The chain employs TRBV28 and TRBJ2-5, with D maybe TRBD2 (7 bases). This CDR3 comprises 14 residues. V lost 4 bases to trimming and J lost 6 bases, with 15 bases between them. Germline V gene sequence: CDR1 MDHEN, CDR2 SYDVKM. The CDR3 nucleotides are TGTGCCAGCAGTTCCGGGCGGGGGCATCAGACCCAGTACTTC. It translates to CASSSGRGHQTQYF.

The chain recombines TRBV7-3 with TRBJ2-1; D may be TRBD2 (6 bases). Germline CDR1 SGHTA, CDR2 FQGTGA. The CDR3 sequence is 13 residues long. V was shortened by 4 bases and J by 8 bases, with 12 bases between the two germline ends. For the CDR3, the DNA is TGTGCCAGCAGCTCCCGACTAGGCTATGAGCAGTTCTTC. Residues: CASSSRLGYEQFF.

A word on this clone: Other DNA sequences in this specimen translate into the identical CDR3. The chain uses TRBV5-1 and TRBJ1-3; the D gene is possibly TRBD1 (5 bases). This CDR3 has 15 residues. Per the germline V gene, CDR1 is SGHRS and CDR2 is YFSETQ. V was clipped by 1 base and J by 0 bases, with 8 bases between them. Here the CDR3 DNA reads TGCGCCAGCAGCTTGACAGGAGTCTCTGGAAACACCATATATTTT. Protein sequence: CASSLTGVSGNTIYF.